Presented here are 19 T cell receptor beta chains from one specimen sequenced in a study of OX40 agonist ivuxolimab in advanced cancers. TCRdb's copy holds only in-frame clones and misses some; the assay was immunoSEQ multiplex PCR. The profile shows about 29,000 clones, around nine tenths of them singletons. This specimen was CD4+ or CD8+ T cells sorted from blood, taken in a trial of the OX40 agonist ivuxolimab. The receptors derive from an adult with an advanced solid tumor such as melanoma, head and neck, liver or kidney cancer.

V usage is TRBV7-3 and J usage is TRBJ2-2; D is perhaps TRBD2 (6 bases). The CDR3 is 15 residues long. V was clipped by 5 bases and J by 4 bases, with 14 bases between them. Germline assignment: CDR1 SGHTA and CDR2 FQGTGA. This chain's CDR3 is CASSNSGTRTGELFF. The CDR3 nucleotides read TGTGCCAGCAGCAATTCCGGGACTCGCACCGGGGAGCTGTTTTTT. Combining the CDR3 with reference TRBV7-3 and TRBJ2-2 gives the whole variable domain GAGVSQTPSNKVTEKGKYVELRCDPISGHTALYWYRQSLGQGPEFLIYFQGTGAADDSGLPNDRFFAVRPEGSVSTLKIQRTERGDSAVYLCASSNSGTRTGELFFGEGSRLTVL.

The genes are TRBV6-1 and TRBJ1-2; TRBD1 is a possible D gene (6 bases). V was pared by 3 bases and J by 6 bases, with 14 bases between. Germline V CDR1 and CDR2: MNHNS, SASEGT. CDR3 length: 14 residues. The CDR3 sequence is CASSDFRGEDGYTF. The CDR3 region has the DNA TGTGCCAGCAGTGATTTCAGGGGAGAAGATGGCTACACCTTC.

This clone was observed once. The V gene is TRBV5-6, the J gene TRBJ2-3, with D maybe TRBD2 (6 bases). CDR3 length: 12 residues. The ends were cut back, 4 bases at V and 5 bases at J, with 8 bases in the middle. In germline, CDR1 is SGHDT, CDR2 YYEEEE. CDR3 bases: TGTGCCAGCAGCCCCGGGAGAGATACGCAGTATTTT. Its translation is CASSPGRDTQYF.

The chain is built from TRBV5-6 and TRBJ2-5; 11 bases map to TRBD2. There are 16 residues in the CDR3. J lost 4 bases, V lost 4 bases, and 9 bases had no gene match. Per germline, CDR1 SGHDT and CDR2 YYEEEE. The CDR3 nucleotides are TGTGCCAGCAGCCGTCGGGGCCTAGCGGGAGGAGAGACCCAGTACTTC. This codes for CASSRRGLAGGETQYF.

The rearrangement uses TRBV5-1 and TRBJ1-1, with D possibly matching TRBD1 (6 bases). Germline values: CDR1 SGHRS, CDR2 YFSETQ. The CDR3 is made up of 13 amino acids. With 1 base removed from V and 4 bases from J, the gap between germline ends came to 8 bases. Written as DNA, the CDR3 is TGCGCCAGCAGCTTGAGAGGGGGCACTGAAGCTTTCTTT. It specifies CASSLRGGTEAFF.

This chain joins TRBV6-5 and TRBJ1-2, with D hard to call. The CDR3 spans 13 residues. V was cut by 5 bases and J by 7 bases, with 14 bases left in between. Germline V gene lookup returns CDR1 MNHEY and CDR2 SVGAGI. In DNA form, the CDR3 reads TGTGCCAGCAGTCTAGGCGGTGGGCGTGGCTACACCTTC. Its translation is CASSLGGGRGYTF.

This chain connects TRBV29-1 to TRBJ2-7; 7 bases are a match to TRBD1. CDR3 length: 14 amino acids. Per germline, CDR1 SQVTM and CDR2 ANQGSEA. V gave up 7 bases and J gave up 4 bases; unmatched junction bases: 13. Written as DNA, the CDR3 is TGCAGCGCCACAGAAGGGGGCTTGGATTACGAGCAGTACTTC. The encoded protein is CSATEGGLDYEQYF.

The V and J genes are TRBV27 and TRBJ2-1, with 14 bases that match TRBD2. J was trimmed by 8 bases and V by 5 bases; bases with no gene match: 5. This CDR3 region has 15 residues. Germline V lookup: CDR1 MNHEY, CDR2 SMNVEV (reference sequence). The CDR3 bases are TGTGCCAGCAGTCACCCGGGACTAGCGGGAGATGAGCAGTTCTTC. The encoded protein is CASSHPGLAGDEQFF.

CDR3 protein: CASSLASSGGDNEQFF. For the CDR3, the DNA is TGTGCCAGCAGCTTAGCGTCTAGCGGGGGGGACAATGAGCAGTTCTTC. The rearrangement uses TRBV11-3 and TRBJ2-1, with TRBD2 matching 12 bases. After removal of 1 base from V and 5 bases from J, the junction contained 3 bases not matched to a gene. The CDR3 extends over 16 amino acids. CDR1 and CDR2 (germline): SGHNT, YENEEA.

The V call is TRBV18, the J call TRBJ2-5, with D uncertain. The CDR3 has 12 residues. V was clipped by 0 bases and J by 5 bases, with 4 bases between them. The germline V gene encodes CDR1 KGHSH and CDR2 LQKENI. This CDR3 reads CASSPPEETQYF. In DNA form, the CDR3 reads TGTGCCAGCTCACCACCTGAGGAGACCCAGTACTTC.

The rearrangement links TRBV18 to TRBJ1-1; 9 bases line up with TRBD1. Looked up from germline, CDR1 is KGHSH and CDR2 is LQKENI. V lost 3 bases and J lost 4; bases outside the gene matches: 6. CDR3 length: 15 amino acids. CDR3 sequence reads: CASSPWDRVPTEAFF. In DNA form, the CDR3 reads TGTGCCAGCTCACCGTGGGACAGGGTGCCCACTGAAGCTTTCTTT.

The chain recombines TRBV27 with TRBJ2-5; 11 bases map to TRBD2. Losses at the gene ends were 4 bases for V and 5 bases for J; bases not matched to a gene: 9. Germline CDR1 MNHEY, CDR2 SMNVEV (reference sequence). CDR3 length equals 16 residues. CDR3 region: CASSWGSGRAGETQYF. In DNA, the CDR3 is TGTGCCAGCAGTTGGGGTAGCGGGAGGGCCGGGGAGACCCAGTACTTC.

The V gene is TRBV28, the J gene TRBJ2-5; D unclear. This CDR3 region has 15 residues. Trimming took off 2 bases at V and 1 base at J, with 11 bases between the two ends. Germline CDR1 reads MDHEN; CDR2 reads SYDVKM. CDR3 sequence reads: CASSLPQTLQETQYF. CDR3 sequence (DNA): TGTGCCAGCAGTTTACCGCAGACACTCCAAGAGACCCAGTACTTC.

The V call is TRBV7-2, the J call TRBJ2-7; 8 bases align to TRBD2. Trimming at V came to 5 bases and at J to 7 bases, leaving 7 bases not matched to a gene. CDR1 SGHTA and CDR2 FQGNSA come from the germline V gene. There are 13 residues in the CDR3. In DNA, the CDR3 is TGTGCCAGCAGCCCCGGACTAGCTTGGGAGCAGTACTTC. It is translated as CASSPGLAWEQYF.

The J gene is TRBJ2-7, the V gene TRBV25-1; 8 bases fit TRBD1. The ends lost 2 bases at V and 3 bases at J; junction bases unmatched: 3. CDR1 is MGHDK, CDR2 SYGVNS, per germline. The CDR3 covers 14 residues. The CDR3 protein is CASSEGQGYYEQYF. The CDR3 coding sequence is TGTGCCAGCAGTGAAGGACAGGGATACTACGAGCAGTACTTC.

The chain employs TRBV5-6 and TRBJ2-7; a possible D gene is TRBD1 (5 bases). Germline values: CDR1 SGHDT, CDR2 YYEEEE. V was clipped by 2 bases and J by 4 bases, with 16 bases between them. The CDR3 extends over 15 amino acids. In DNA, the CDR3 is TGTGCCAGCAGCTTCCTTCTTAGGGGCAGGTACGAGCAGTACTTC. As protein: CASSFLLRGRYEQYF.

CDR3 DNA: TGTGCCAGCAGTGACCCACGACAGGGAAGAGGCGAGCAGTACTTC. Amino acids: CASSDPRQGRGEQYF. The gene calls are TRBV2 and TRBJ2-7; TRBD1 matches 7 bases. CDR3 length: 15 residues. Per the germline V gene, CDR1 is SNHLY and CDR2 is FYNNEI. J was trimmed by 6 bases and V by 3 bases; bases with no gene match: 11.

J is TRBJ2-2 and V is TRBV4-1; no firm D call. Trimming removed 1 base at V and 3 bases at J, with 9 bases between. Germline V gene lookup returns CDR1 MGHRA and CDR2 YSYEKL. CDR3 length equals 15 residues. CDR3 protein: CASSQGAGYTGELFF. CDR3 DNA: TGCGCCAGCAGCCAAGGGGCAGGCTACACCGGGGAGCTGTTTTTT.

V and J are TRBV21-1 and TRBJ1-1. TRBV21-1 is tagged as a pseudogene. The CDR3 extends over 15 amino acids. The chain's CDR3 is CASSRPRGARTEAFF. The CDR3 region has the DNA TGTGCCAGCAGCAGACCCCGGGGGGCGCGAACTGAAGCTTTCTTT.